This T cell receptor beta chain was captured in a study of beta chain features in type 1 diabetes. Looking at the study overall: There was similarity between patients and healthy donors in age, gender and cell yields.

A remark on this clone: The target antigen is unknown.

General observations from the study: Moderately but significantly shorter TCRB CDR3s were found in Type 1 diabetes patients in all four CD4+ subsets. PCR might favor shorter templates, but any such skew would affect patients and controls equally.

Germline V gene data show CDR1 as SGDLS and CDR2 as YYNGEE. The CDR3 totals 14 residues. V dropped 0 bases and J dropped 5 bases, with 9 bases sitting between them. cDNA synthesis used the whole RNA isolate, giving expressed TCRB sequences. Data came from immunoSEQ multiplex PCR; TCRdb stores just in-frame clones and leaves some out. This sample carries 95,000 to 150,000 clones, around 15% of them seen once, and the ten largest clones take 2% to 3%. The rearrangement joins TRBV9 to TRBJ1-5; D ambiguous. The source of this sequence is a man aged 18 to 29 with type 1 diabetes. Input material: central memory CD4+ T cells from blood. The CDR3 DNA follows: TGTGCCAGCAGCGTAGGCCCCGGAGATCAGCCCCAGCATTTT. Amino acids: CASSVGPGDQPQHF.